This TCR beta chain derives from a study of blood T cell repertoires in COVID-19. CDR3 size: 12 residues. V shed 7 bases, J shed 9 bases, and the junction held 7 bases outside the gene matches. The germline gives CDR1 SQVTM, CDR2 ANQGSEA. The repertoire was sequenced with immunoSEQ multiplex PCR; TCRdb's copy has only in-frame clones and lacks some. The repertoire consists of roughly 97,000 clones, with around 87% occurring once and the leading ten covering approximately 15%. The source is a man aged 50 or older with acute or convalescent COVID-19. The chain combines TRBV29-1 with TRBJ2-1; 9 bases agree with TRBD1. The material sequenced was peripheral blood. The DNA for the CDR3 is TGCAGCGCACGGACAGGGGACGGTGAGCAGTTCTTC. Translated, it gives CSARTGDGEQFF.